This record looks at one T cell receptor beta chain sequence and its context. These data originate in a study of blood T cell repertoires in COVID-19. In the study overall: Whether acute or convalescent, the COVID-19 samples came from the United States, Italy and Spain.

The table came from immunoSEQ multiplex PCR; TCRdb's copy has only in-frame clones and leaves some out. The data contain hundreds of thousands of clones, roughly 85% of them singletons. Which cohort a participant joined came from the clinical history participants gave. Sequenced sample: PBMCs or T cells enriched from blood (not recorded which). The receptor was isolated from a man in his forties or fifties who had been exposed to COVID-19.

CDR3 amino acids: CASSHGQVIHEQFF. The CDR3 DNA reads as TGCGCCAGCAGCCACGGACAGGTGATCCATGAGCAGTTCTTC. The chain uses TRBV5-1 and TRBJ2-1, with TRBD1 matching over 7 bases. The CDR3 runs 14 residues. Germline loops: CDR1 SGHRS, CDR2 YFSETQ. V lost 4 bases to trimming and J lost 8 bases; unmatched junction nucleotides: 9. The full variable domain, completed using reference TRBV5-1 and TRBJ2-1, is KAGVTQTPRYLIKTRGQQVTLSCSPISGHRSVSWYQQTPGQGLQFLFEYFSETQRNKGNFPGRFSGRQFSNSRSEMNVSTLELGDSALYLCASSHGQVIHEQFFGPGTRLTVL.